This T cell receptor beta chain was profiled in a study of cytomegalovirus exposure and HLA in healthy donors. Study outcomes and limitations: While the bulk of TCR sequences proved rare, some public TCRs turned up in many donors. Later analysis identified a missense DCLRE1C variant that was linked to TCR beta V- and J-gene trimming. With high specificity and sensitivity, the classifier reportedly diagnosed cytomegalovirus status.

The V end lost 1 base, the J end lost 1 base, and 8 bases lay between the germline ends. This CDR3 contains 14 residues. Germline V lookup: CDR1 SGHRS, CDR2 YFSETQ. PCR used 60 Vbeta primers and 13 Jbeta primers. Assay: immunoSEQ multiplex PCR; the TCRdb copy retains only in-frame clones and omits some. The repertoire has approximately 150,000 clones, 75% of them found once; the top ten carry over 4.5%. Turning to this clone: The target antigen is unknown. Additional DNA sequences in this sample encode the identical CDR3.

The sample taken for sequencing was PBMCs. This chain connects TRBV5-1 to TRBJ2-5, with D unclear. The source is a male donor in good health and CMV-seronegative. The CDR3 nucleotides read TGCGCCAGCAGCTTGACGAGTCTCCAAGAGACCCAGTACTTC. Translated, it gives CASSLTSLQETQYF.